The rows below give T cell receptor beta chains drawn from one sample of a study of cytomegalovirus exposure and HLA in healthy donors. Assay: immunoSEQ multiplex PCR; the TCRdb copy retains only in-frame clones and omits some. Found here are about 140,000 clones, about 80% of them singletons; the top ten hold under 10%. The sequenced sample was PBMCs. The source is a woman aged 55-69 years in good health and CMV-seropositive. Each CDR3 is given with its conserved first and last residue. Fields, in order: J gene, V gene, clone size, D gene, CDR3 protein, CDR3 DNA. D genes are given only for firm matches. Only part of the rows carry a size: once, few, many, or a class if the clone is expanded.

j_gene: TRBJ2-5; v_gene: TRBV30; abundance: -; d_gene: -; CDR3aa: CAWTGTSGTQYF; CDR3nt: TGTGCCTGGACTGGGACTTCTGGGACCCAGTACTTC
j_gene: TRBJ1-1; v_gene: TRBV7-2; abundance: -; d_gene: TRBD1; CDR3aa: CASTRTGKGTEAFF; CDR3nt: TGTGCCAGCACCCGGACAGGGAAGGGAACTGAAGCTTTCTTT
j_gene: TRBJ2-7; v_gene: TRBV15; abundance: -; d_gene: TRBD1; CDR3aa: CATSTWDSSYEQYF; CDR3nt: TGTGCCACCAGCACCTGGGACAGCTCCTACGAGCAGTACTTC
j_gene: TRBJ2-7; v_gene: TRBV28; abundance: -; d_gene: TRBD1; CDR3aa: CASSFLRTGGSYEQYF; CDR3nt: TGTGCCAGCAGTTTCCTCAGGACAGGGGGTTCCTACGAGCAGTACTTC
j_gene: TRBJ2-7; v_gene: TRBV4-1; abundance: once; d_gene: -; CDR3aa: CASSQDRVSSYEQYF; CDR3nt: TGCGCCAGCAGCCAAGATCGGGTGAGCTCCTACGAGCAGTACTTC
j_gene: TRBJ2-1; v_gene: TRBV28; abundance: -; d_gene: -; CDR3aa: CASSAAAYNEQFF; CDR3nt: TGTGCCAGCAGTGCGGCAGCCTACAATGAGCAGTTCTTC
j_gene: TRBJ2-7; v_gene: TRBV11-3; abundance: -; d_gene: TRBD1; CDR3aa: CASSLARDRLGEQYF; CDR3nt: TGTGCCAGCAGCTTAGCCCGGGACAGGTTGGGAGAGCAGTACTTC
j_gene: TRBJ1-3; v_gene: TRBV6-5; abundance: -; d_gene: -; CDR3aa: CASRTGGNTIYF; CDR3nt: TGTGCCAGCAGGACGGGTGGAAACACCATATATTTT
j_gene: TRBJ2-5; v_gene: TRBV10-3; abundance: -; d_gene: -; CDR3aa: CAISEYRLETQYF; CDR3nt: TGTGCCATCAGTGAATACAGGTTGGAGACCCAGTACTTC
j_gene: TRBJ2-4; v_gene: TRBV7-9; abundance: few; d_gene: -; CDR3aa: CASSLGAGTSNIQYF; CDR3nt: TGTGCCAGCAGCTTAGGGGCGGGTACATCCAACATTCAGTACTTC
j_gene: TRBJ1-1; v_gene: TRBV7-9; abundance: -; d_gene: TRBD1; CDR3aa: CASSLQGVRSEAFF; CDR3nt: TGTGCCAGCAGCCTACAGGGGGTTCGGTCTGAAGCTTTCTTT
j_gene: TRBJ1-1; v_gene: TRBV9; abundance: -; d_gene: -; CDR3aa: CASSPRGQMNTEAFF; CDR3nt: TGTGCCAGCAGCCCAAGGGGACAAATGAACACTGAAGCTTTCTTT
j_gene: TRBJ2-7; v_gene: TRBV20-1; abundance: few; d_gene: -; CDR3aa: CSAVRYEQYF; CDR3nt: TGCAGTGCTGTTCGCTACGAGCAGTACTTC
j_gene: TRBJ2-1; v_gene: TRBV5-1; abundance: -; d_gene: -; CDR3aa: CASSLGPTGLDEQFF; CDR3nt: TGCGCCAGCAGCTTGGGCCCAACAGGGTTGGATGAGCAGTTCTTC
j_gene: TRBJ2-1; v_gene: TRBV9; abundance: -; d_gene: TRBD2; CDR3aa: CASSGGLAGVDEQFF; CDR3nt: TGTGCCAGCAGCGGCGGACTAGCGGGAGTCGATGAGCAGTTCTTC
j_gene: TRBJ2-2; v_gene: TRBV9; abundance: -; d_gene: -; CDR3aa: CASSVAGGTGELFF; CDR3nt: TGTGCCAGCAGCGTAGCTGGGGGGACCGGGGAGCTGTTTTTT
j_gene: TRBJ2-1; v_gene: TRBV28; abundance: -; d_gene: -; CDR3aa: CASTSGEGTHNEQFF; CDR3nt: TGTGCCAGCACTTCAGGGGAAGGGACACACAATGAGCAGTTCTTC
j_gene: TRBJ1-1; v_gene: TRBV30; abundance: -; d_gene: TRBD1; CDR3aa: CAWNPDRGRMAFF; CDR3nt: TGTGCCTGGAACCCGGACAGGGGGCGAATGGCTTTCTTT
j_gene: TRBJ2-3; v_gene: TRBV7-9; abundance: -; d_gene: -; CDR3aa: CASSSGGTGLDTQYF; CDR3nt: TGTGCCAGCAGCTCTGGGGGTACAGGGTTAGATACGCAGTATTTT
j_gene: TRBJ2-7; v_gene: TRBV19; abundance: -; d_gene: -; CDR3aa: CASSLNRIPGGEQYF; CDR3nt: TGTGCCAGTAGTCTAAATAGGATCCCCGGAGGGGAGCAGTACTTC
j_gene: TRBJ1-5; v_gene: TRBV6-5; abundance: few; d_gene: TRBD1; CDR3aa: CASSRGQGGRQPQHF; CDR3nt: TGTGCCAGCAGCCGAGGACAGGGGGGGCGTCAGCCCCAGCATTTT
j_gene: TRBJ2-2; v_gene: TRBV28; abundance: -; d_gene: TRBD1; CDR3aa: CASKLMGQGWTGELFF; CDR3nt: TGTGCCAGCAAATTAATGGGACAGGGGTGGACCGGGGAGCTGTTTTTT
j_gene: TRBJ1-2; v_gene: TRBV4-2; abundance: -; d_gene: TRBD1; CDR3aa: CASSQGQGNDGYTF; CDR3nt: TGTGCCAGCAGCCAGGGACAGGGGAATGATGGCTACACCTTC
j_gene: TRBJ2-1; v_gene: TRBV28; abundance: -; d_gene: TRBD2; CDR3aa: CASSLFWVSGTSSYNEQFF; CDR3nt: TGTGCCAGCAGTTTATTCTGGGTATCCGGGACTAGCAGCTACAATGAGCAGTTCTTC
j_gene: TRBJ2-7; v_gene: TRBV9; abundance: -; d_gene: -; CDR3aa: CASSVDHLPGEQYF; CDR3nt: TGTGCCAGCAGCGTAGACCACCTCCCGGGCGAGCAGTACTTC
j_gene: TRBJ1-1; v_gene: TRBV7-8; abundance: -; d_gene: TRBD1; CDR3aa: CASRPGGSPEAFF; CDR3nt: TGTGCCAGCAGGCCAGGGGGCAGCCCTGAAGCTTTCTTT
j_gene: TRBJ2-7; v_gene: TRBV5-1; abundance: -; d_gene: -; CDR3aa: CASRTDGSYEQYF; CDR3nt: TGCGCCAGCCGTACAGACGGTTCCTACGAGCAGTACTTC
j_gene: TRBJ2-2; v_gene: TRBV6-6; abundance: -; d_gene: -; CDR3aa: CASSYSAAGNTGELFF; CDR3nt: TGTGCCAGCAGTTACTCGGCGGCGGGGAACACCGGGGAGCTGTTTTTT